The present T cell receptor beta chain was sequenced within a study of T cells in Graves' hyperthyroidism and ophthalmopathy. This clonotype was seen repeatedly, ten times or more. Germline V CDR1 and CDR2: KGHSH, LQKENI. The CDR3 sequence is 13 residues long. Trimming cost V 3 bases and J 4 bases, with 10 bases left between them. Researchers amplified the TCR beta CDR3 regions from RNA transcripts. First-round RT-PCR with HTBI primers amplified the TCR CDR3 region. In TCRdb, the multiplex PCR reads were re-called with MiXCR into one record per CDR3 protein. The top ten hold roughly a tenth of the sample, which has roughly 700,000 distinct CDR3 sequences, 14% seen once. PBMCs were collected from an approximately 10 ml volume of fresh peripheral blood.

This chain connects TRBV18 to TRBJ2-7; TRBD1 is a possible D gene (5 bases). This sequence originates from a woman aged 18-29 years with Graves' hyperthyroidism. Source material: blood. The DNA for the CDR3 is TGTGCCAGCTCACCGGAGACAGTATACGAGCAGTACTTC. Its protein is CASSPETVYEQYF.